The rows below give T cell receptor beta chains drawn from one sample of a study of spatial heterogeneity in lung cancer. TCRdb analysed the 5' RACE reads with MiXCR anew, one entry per CDR3 protein. The profile shows under 5,500 distinct CDR3 sequences, around 12% of them singletons. The starting material was lung tumor tissue, obtained at surgery. The receptors were sampled from a male donor with early-stage non-small cell lung cancer. Both conserved end residues are part of each CDR3. D genes are given only for firm matches. Clone sizes are given selectively: once, few, many, or a class where the clone is expanded.

cdr3_aa,cdr3_nt,cdr3_length,d_call,clone_size,v_call,j_call
CASSIAGQVSNEQFF,TGTGCCAGCAGCATTGCCGGACAGGTCTCCAATGAGCAGTTCTTC,15,NA,many,TRBV21-1,TRBJ2-1
CATSGSRYEQYF,TGTGCCACCAGCGGCAGCCGCTACGAGCAGTACTTC,12,NA,NA,TRBV15,TRBJ2-7
CASSLGDEQFF,TGTGCCAGCAGTTTGGGGGATGAGCAGTTCTTC,11,NA,NA,TRBV6-6,TRBJ2-1
CASSPTYSGAYNEQFF,TGTGCCAGCAGCCCAACTTATAGCGGGGCCTACAATGAGCAGTTCTTC,16,TRBD2,few,TRBV7-8,TRBJ2-1
CASSLGLREETQYF,TGTGCCAGCAGCTTAGGTCTACGCGAAGAGACCCAGTACTTC,14,NA,few,TRBV5-4,TRBJ2-5
CASSHPRPGSGYTF,TGTGCCAGCAGCCACCCCCGGCCCGGGAGCGGCTACACCTTC,14,NA,few,TRBV3-1,TRBJ1-2
CASSLPNQPQHF,TGTGCCAGCAGCTTACCTAATCAGCCCCAGCATTTT,12,NA,many,TRBV7-2,TRBJ1-5
CASSTYTEAFF,TGTGCCAGCAGCACTTACACTGAAGCTTTCTTT,11,NA,few,TRBV5-4,TRBJ1-1
CASSQLRGRDNEQFF,TGTGCCAGCAGCCAATTAAGGGGAAGGGACAATGAGCAGTTCTTC,15,NA,few,TRBV3-1,TRBJ2-1
CATSSGGSDGYTF,TGTGCCACCAGCAGTGGTGGCAGTGATGGCTACACCTTC,13,NA,medium-sized,TRBV15,TRBJ1-2